Each of the 19 T cell receptor beta chains below was sequenced from the same sample in a study of blood T cell repertoires in COVID-19. Here immunoSEQ multiplex PCR was the method, and the copy in TCRdb shows in-frame clones only, minus some. Of tens of thousands of clones in the sample, 83% were seen once. The material sequenced was peripheral blood. Every receptor here comes from a man aged 50 to 59 with COVID-19, enrolled during active disease.

The chain links TRBV5-8 to TRBJ2-3; 9 bases are a match to TRBD2. There are 15 residues in the CDR3. Trimming at V came to 4 bases and at J to 14 bases, leaving 17 bases not matched to a gene. Per germline, CDR1 SGHTS and CDR2 YDEGEE. The CDR3 DNA sequence: TGTGCCAGCAGCCCGACCCGACTAGCGGACTCAAAGAGGTATTTT. It specifies CASSPTRLADSKRYF.

The rearrangement links TRBV11-2 to TRBJ2-3; TRBD1 agrees at 7 bases. The length of the CDR3 is 15 residues. From germline, CDR1 is SGHAT and CDR2 FQNNGV. V lost 10 bases to trimming and J lost 4 bases; unmatched junction nucleotides: 14. DNA of the CDR3: TGTGCCACCGCCGAAATCAGGGGGAGAGCAGATACGCAGTATTTT. Translated: CATAEIRGRADTQYF.

This clone was observed a handful of times. The chain links TRBV29-1 to TRBJ2-7; D may be TRBD2 (5 bases). Trimming cost V 7 bases and J 3 bases, with 16 bases left between them. Germline V gives CDR1 SQVTM, CDR2 ANQGSEA. The CDR3 consists of 13 residues. CDR3 sequence reads: CSAEEEAHYEQYF. CDR3 DNA sequence: TGCAGCGCTGAGGAGGAGGCACACTACGAGCAGTACTTC.

V and J are TRBV15 and TRBJ2-2; no clear D. Trimming took 0 bases from V and 3 from J, leaving 5 bases between them. The CDR3 sequence is 14 residues long. Per germline, CDR1 LNHNV and CDR2 YYDKDF (reference sequence). CDR3 sequence: CATSRDLYTGELFF. The DNA of the CDR3 is TGTGCCACCAGCAGAGATCTGTACACCGGGGAGCTGTTTTTT.

This clone was seen once. This chain connects TRBV11-2 to TRBJ1-5; no definite D call. CDR1 and CDR2 (germline): SGHAT, FQNNGV. CDR3 length: 12 residues. Trimming took 5 bases from V and 6 from J, leaving 8 bases between them. The CDR3 spells CASSDLGQPQHF. CDR3 nucleotide sequence: TGTGCCAGCAGCGACTTAGGTCAGCCCCAGCATTTT.

This chain links TRBV3-1 (or the pseudogene TRBV3-2) with TRBJ2-1, with 10 nucleotides matching TRBD2. Germline trimming cut 5 bases from V and 2 bases from J; bases unmatched to any gene: 0. The CDR3 runs to 14 residues. In germline, CDR1 is LGHDT, CDR2 YNNKEL (reference sequence). CDR3 in amino acids: CASSGLAAYNEQFF. The DNA for the CDR3 is TGTGCCAGCAGCGGACTAGCGGCCTACAATGAGCAGTTCTTC.

The CDR3 reads CASTSIPIGEPQHF. In nucleotides, the CDR3 is TGTGCCAGCACCTCGATCCCAATCGGGGAGCCCCAGCATTTT. The rearrangement joins TRBV28 to TRBJ1-5; unclear D gene. Trimming left V 7 bases short and J 8 bases short, with 18 bases between. The CDR3 contains 14 residues. Germline V gene sequence: CDR1 MDHEN, CDR2 SYDVKM.

The chain carries TRBV2 and TRBJ1-4, with D perhaps matching TRBD1 (6 bases). The V gene lost 6 bases and the J gene lost 4 bases, with 12 bases spanning the gap. CDR3 length: 14 amino acids. Germline V gene sequence: CDR1 SNHLY, CDR2 FYNNEI. The CDR3 sequence: CASRLGTINEKLFF. The CDR3, as DNA: TGTGCCAGCAGACTAGGGACAATTAATGAAAAACTGTTTTTT.

CDR3 region: CASMEGGAKNIQYF. CDR3 coding DNA: TGTGCCAGCATGGAGGGAGGGGCCAAAAACATTCAGTACTTC. V usage is TRBV27 and J usage is TRBJ2-4; 7 bases agree with TRBD2. The CDR3 has 14 residues. CDR1 MNHEY and CDR2 SMNVEV come from the germline V gene (reference sequence). Germline trimming cut 7 bases from V and 1 base from J; bases unmatched to any gene: 4.

The chain combines TRBV2 with TRBJ2-1, with 9 bases that match TRBD1. Trimming at V came to 6 bases and at J to 14 bases, leaving 8 bases not matched to a gene. Germline CDR1 SNHLY, CDR2 FYNNEI. The CDR3 totals 12 residues. The CDR3 nucleotides read TGTGCCAGCAGCGGGACAGGGCCCAGTAAGTTCTTC. This gives the protein CASSGTGPSKFF.

Concerning this clone: Other DNA sequences of this sample code for an identical CDR3. The chain combines TRBV2 with TRBJ1-5; 8 positions agree with TRBD1. Germline trimming cut 6 bases from V and 3 bases from J; bases unmatched to any gene: 1. The CDR3 is made up of 13 amino acids. Per the germline V gene, CDR1 is SNHLY and CDR2 is FYNNEI. Written as DNA, the CDR3 is TGTGCCAGCAGGGGACAGGCCAATCAGCCCCAGCATTTT. Protein product: CASRGQANQPQHF.

The DNA for the CDR3 is TGTGCCAGCAGTTTCGTTACAGGCTCCTACAATGAGCAGTTCTTC. Translation gives CASSFVTGSYNEQFF. This rearrangement joins TRBV28 to TRBJ2-1, with D possibly TRBD1 on 5 matching bases. Trimming took off 3 bases at V and 0 bases at J, with 9 bases between the two ends. This CDR3 is built from 15 residues. Looked up from germline, CDR1 is MDHEN and CDR2 is SYDVKM.

V gene TRBV10-2 combines with J gene TRBJ1-5; D ambiguous. Per germline, CDR1 WSHSY and CDR2 SAAADI. V was shortened by 3 bases and J by 6 bases, with 6 bases between the two germline ends. This CDR3 comprises 12 residues. CDR3 amino acids: CASSDIGQPQHF. DNA for the CDR3: TGCGCCAGCAGTGATATCGGTCAGCCCCAGCATTTT.

This chain links TRBV19 with TRBJ1-5; no clear D. The CDR3 has 14 residues. The V end lost 6 bases, the J end lost 5 bases, and 14 bases lay between the germline ends. Germline CDR1 is LNHDA and CDR2 is SQIVND (reference sequence). The CDR3 region has the DNA TGTGCCAGTAGCATGCACGGAGTGTATCAGCCCCAGCATTTT. The encoded protein is CASSMHGVYQPQHF.

The V gene is TRBV7-3, the J gene TRBJ2-7; perhaps TRBD2 as D (6 bases). V was clipped by 2 bases and J by 5 bases, with 16 bases between them. Looked up from germline, CDR1 is SGHTA and CDR2 is FQGTGA. This CDR3 is 15 amino acids long. The CDR3 DNA sequence: TGTGCCAGCAGCTTATGGGTAGGGAGGATGGACGAGCAGTACTTC. Residues: CASSLWVGRMDEQYF. Variable domain in full (rest from reference TRBV7-3 and TRBJ2-7): GAGVSQTPSNKVTEKGKYVELRCDPISGHTALYWYRQSLGQGPEFLIYFQGTGAADDSGLPNDRFFAVRPEGSVSTLKIQRTERGDSAVYLCASSLWVGRMDEQYFGPGTRLTVT.

In the case of this clone: The limits of the CDR3 on the DNA are not certain, so only TCRdb's listed CDR3 is given. This rearrangement joins TRBV27 to TRBJ2-4; whether TRBD2, the table's D call, matches the DNA was not checked. Germline values: CDR1 MNHEY, CDR2 SMNVEV (reference sequence). The CDR3 comprises 14 residues, both ends counted. Here the CDR3 reads CASSSSTSGDIQYF.

CDR3 sequence reads: CASSPGQGLSYEQYF. The CDR3 nucleotides read TGTGCCAGCTCACCTGGTCAGGGCCTCTCCTACGAGCAGTACTTC. V is TRBV18 and J is TRBJ2-7; D perhaps matches TRBD1 (5 bases). This CDR3 contains 15 residues. Trimming cost V 3 bases and J 0 bases, with 12 bases left between them. Germline CDR1 and CDR2: KGHSH and LQKENI.

The V gene is TRBV30, the J gene TRBJ1-5; tentative D call: TRBD1 (5 bases). Germline V gene data show CDR1 as GTSNPN and CDR2 as SVGIG (reference sequence). V dropped 0 bases and J dropped 9 bases, with 9 bases sitting between them. The CDR3 is 12 residues long. The DNA of the CDR3 is TGTGCCTGGAGTGTATCGGGGGGGCCCCAGCATTTT. As protein: CAWSVSGGPQHF.

V usage is TRBV5-1 and J usage is TRBJ2-5, with a tentative D call TRBD1 (7 bases). V was cut by 4 bases and J by 0 bases, with 13 bases left in between. The CDR3 is 15 residues long. Germline V CDR1 and CDR2: SGHRS, YFSETQ. As DNA, the CDR3 is TGCGCCAGCAGCGGGGGGACAGACTACCAAGAGACCCAGTACTTC. This codes for CASSGGTDYQETQYF.